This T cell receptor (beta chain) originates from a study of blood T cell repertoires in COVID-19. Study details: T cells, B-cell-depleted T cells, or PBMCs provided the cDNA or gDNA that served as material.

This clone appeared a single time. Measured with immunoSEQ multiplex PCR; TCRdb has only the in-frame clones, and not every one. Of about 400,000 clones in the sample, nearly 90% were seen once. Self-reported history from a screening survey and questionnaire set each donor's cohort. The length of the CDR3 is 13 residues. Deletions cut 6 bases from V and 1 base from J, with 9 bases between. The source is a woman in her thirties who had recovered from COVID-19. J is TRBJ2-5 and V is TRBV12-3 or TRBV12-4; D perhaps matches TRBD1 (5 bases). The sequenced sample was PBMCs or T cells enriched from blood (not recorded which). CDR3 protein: CASSYRLQETQYF. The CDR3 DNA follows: TGTGCCAGCAGCTACAGGCTCCAAGAGACCCAGTACTTC.